The clone carrying this T cell receptor (beta chain) was recorded a few times. These data belong to a study of patients and donors after allogeneic stem cell transplantation. TCRdb re-derived calls from the RT-PCR reads in MiXCR, one entry per CDR3 protein. The sample has about 960,000 distinct CDR3 sequences; approximately 19% are singletons. The CDR3 contains 16 residues. V gave up 0 bases and J gave up 6 bases, with 15 bases separating them. Germline-derived CDR1 and CDR2 are ENHRY and SYGVKD. Sample: blood, either unsorted or a sorted T cell fraction (not recorded which). The clonotype originates from a human donor who was either an allogeneic HSCT recipient or a stem cell or donor lymphocyte infusion donor (not recorded which). It is not recorded whose cells these are; they may come from a transplant donor. The chain employs TRBV10-3 and TRBJ2-1, with D maybe TRBD2 (6 bases). CDR3 in amino acids: CAISESSGWYLNEQFF. Here the CDR3 DNA reads TGTGCCATCAGTGAGTCGAGCGGGTGGTACCTCAATGAGCAGTTCTTC.